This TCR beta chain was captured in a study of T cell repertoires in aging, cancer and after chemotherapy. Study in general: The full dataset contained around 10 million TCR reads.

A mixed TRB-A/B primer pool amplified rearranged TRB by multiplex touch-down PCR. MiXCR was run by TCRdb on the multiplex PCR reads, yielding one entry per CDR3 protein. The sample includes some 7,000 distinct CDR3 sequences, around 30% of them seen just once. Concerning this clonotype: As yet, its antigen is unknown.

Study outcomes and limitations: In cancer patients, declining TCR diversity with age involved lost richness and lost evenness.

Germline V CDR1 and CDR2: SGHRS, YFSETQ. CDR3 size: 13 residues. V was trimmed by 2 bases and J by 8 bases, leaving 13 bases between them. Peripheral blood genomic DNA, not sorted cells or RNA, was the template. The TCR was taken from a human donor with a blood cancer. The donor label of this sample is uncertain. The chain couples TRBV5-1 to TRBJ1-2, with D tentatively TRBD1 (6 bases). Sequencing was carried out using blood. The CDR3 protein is CASSFSPGVGYTF. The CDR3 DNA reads TGCGCCAGCAGCTTTTCGCCAGGGGTCGGCTACACCTTC.